What follows are 29 T cell receptor beta chains derived from one specimen sequenced in a study of CD8+ T cells in alopecia areata. Described treatment: oral pan-JAK inhibitor, 5-10 mg twice daily. Sequencing relied on a cDNA template that was reverse transcribed from extracted RNA. Clones were read by immunoSEQ multiplex PCR, and TCRdb kept only the in-frame ones, dropping some. The sample lists under 200,000 clones; 60% to 75% were seen once. The sequencing here drew on CD4+ T cells sorted from blood, taken at week 24, from a patient treated with tofacitinib. The source of these receptors is a human donor with alopecia areata.

This clone was observed a few times. V usage is TRBV7-9 and J usage is TRBJ1-1; 7 bases fit TRBD1. The CDR3 runs to 14 residues. The V gene end was trimmed by 1 base and the J gene end by 3 bases; junction bases not matched to a gene: 2. Germline CDR1 is SEHNR and CDR2 is FQNEAQ (reference sequence). The CDR3 sequence: CASSLGQGDTEAFF. The CDR3 coding sequence is TGTGCCAGCAGCTTAGGTCAGGGGGACACTGAAGCTTTCTTT.

This clone was detected only a few times. The CDR3 region is CASSPRRGGPRDTQYF. CDR3 sequence (DNA): TGTGCCAGCTCACCAAGGCGGGGGGGCCCGAGAGATACGCAGTATTTT. The chain joins TRBV18 to TRBJ2-3; 9 bases align to TRBD2. Germline loops: CDR1 KGHSH, CDR2 LQKENI. Losses at the gene ends were 2 bases for V and 5 bases for J; bases not matched to a gene: 8. The CDR3 spans 16 residues.

V usage is TRBV4-1 and J usage is TRBJ2-7; TRBD1 aligns across 7 bases. CDR1 and CDR2 from the germline V gene are MGHRA and YSYEKL. Trimming cost V 2 bases and J 3 bases; bases outside gene matches: 7. The CDR3 covers 15 residues. The CDR3 DNA reads TGCGCCAGCAGCCAAACATTCCGACAGGGCTACGAGCAGTACTTC. Protein: CASSQTFRQGYEQYF.

The chain is built from TRBV9 and TRBJ1-3; the D gene is possibly TRBD1 (5 bases). From germline, CDR1 is SGDLS and CDR2 YYNGEE. CDR3 length: 19 amino acids. Trimming cost V 3 bases and J 0 bases, with 22 bases left between them. The CDR3: CASSASTGRGGLSGNTIYF. CDR3 sequence (DNA): TGTGCCAGCAGCGCTTCAACTGGGAGGGGCGGGCTCTCTGGAAACACCATATATTTT.

This clone was picked up a small number of times. V usage is TRBV29-1 and J usage is TRBJ1-1; no clear D. With 4 bases removed from V and 3 bases from J, the gap between germline ends came to 12 bases. CDR1 is SQVTM and CDR2 is ANQGSEA in the germline V gene. This CDR3 has 13 amino acids. The CDR3 DNA sequence: TGCAGCGTTGCGGGCAGAAGTGACACTGAAGCTTTCTTT. Protein: CSVAGRSDTEAFF.

The chain couples TRBV7-8 to TRBJ2-2; D is unclear. Trimming cost V 10 bases and J 8 bases, with 2 bases left between them. CDR1 and CDR2 from the germline V gene are SGHVS and FQNEAQ. The CDR3 runs 8 residues. For the CDR3, the DNA is TGTGCCACAGGGGAGCTGTTTTTT. Protein sequence: CATGELFF.

The rearrangement uses TRBV25-1 and TRBJ1-1; D gene uncertain. Germline assignment: CDR1 MGHDK and CDR2 SYGVNS. Trimming removed 7 bases at V and 1 base at J, with 7 bases between. The CDR3 runs 12 residues. The DNA of the CDR3 is TGTGCCAGCAAGAGGGCGAACACTGAAGCTTTCTTT. Protein product: CASKRANTEAFF.

This clone was detected once. In nucleotides, the CDR3 is TGTGCCAGCAGCTTATGGTTGTACTTC. This codes for CASSLWLYF. The rearrangement uses TRBV7-4 and TRBJ2-7; D is ambiguous. The ends were cut back, 2 bases at V and 12 bases at J, with 5 bases in the middle. This CDR3 region has 9 residues. CDR1 and CDR2 (germline): SGHVT, SQSDAQ.

A single count supports this clone. The rearrangement joins TRBV29-1 to TRBJ1-1, with unresolved D. The CDR3 covers 14 residues. Deletions cut 6 bases from V and 1 base from J, with 15 bases between. Germline CDR1 is SQVTM and CDR2 is ANQGSEA. The CDR3 is CSVRTRNSNTEAFF. The CDR3 coding sequence is TGCAGCGTCCGGACCAGGAACTCGAACACTGAAGCTTTCTTT.

V and J are TRBV4-1 and TRBJ2-5, with D hard to call. The CDR3 extends over 13 amino acids. Germline V lookup: CDR1 MGHRA, CDR2 YSYEKL. V was shortened by 1 base and J by 5 bases, with 8 bases between the two germline ends. CDR3 in amino acids: CASSQALRETQYF. In nucleotides, the CDR3 is TGCGCCAGCAGCCAAGCCCTAAGGGAGACCCAGTACTTC.

The V gene is TRBV4-1, the J gene TRBJ2-7, with D unresolved. This CDR3 has 14 residues. The germline V gene encodes CDR1 MGHRA and CDR2 YSYEKL. V was cut by 0 bases and J by 7 bases, with 13 bases left in between. This chain's CDR3 is CASSQDLSLGEQYF. CDR3 DNA sequence: TGCGCCAGCAGCCAAGATCTATCCCTCGGGGAGCAGTACTTC.

The rearrangement joins TRBV18 to TRBJ2-7; D gene unclear. This CDR3 has 16 amino acids. Germline values: CDR1 KGHSH, CDR2 LQKENI. V was pared by 2 bases and J by 5 bases, with 19 bases between. The CDR3 DNA reads as TGTGCCAGCTCACCAGGTCTAGGGTCCGGTTCACACGAGCAGTACTTC. This gives the protein CASSPGLGSGSHEQYF.

V gene TRBV30 combines with J gene TRBJ2-2, with D unclear. The V end lost 0 bases, the J end lost 7 bases, and 9 bases lay between the germline ends. The CDR3 totals 13 residues. Looked up from germline, CDR1 is GTSNPN and CDR2 is SVGIG (reference sequence). CDR3 residues: CAWSVSLGGELFF. CDR3 DNA: TGTGCCTGGAGTGTATCTCTTGGCGGGGAGCTGTTTTTT.

The table lists this clone with a few counts. The V and J genes are TRBV30 and TRBJ1-1, with D unclear. This CDR3 comprises 12 residues. Germline V lookup: CDR1 GTSNPN, CDR2 SVGIG (reference sequence). CDR3 bases: TGTGCTCGGTCCCGCCCGAACACTGAAGCTTTCTTT. This sequence encodes CARSRPNTEAFF. Full variable domain (rest looked up from reference TRBV30 and TRBJ1-1): SQTIHQWPATLVQPVGSPLSLECTVEGTSNPNLYWYRQAAGRGLQLLFYSVGIGQISSEVPQNLSASRPQDRQFILSSKKLLLSDSGFYLCARSRPNTEAFFGQGTRLTVV.

The rearrangement joins TRBV5-1 to TRBJ2-3; TRBD2 aligns across 11 bases. The junction had 3 bases not matched to a gene; V was cut back by 4 bases and J by 2 bases. Germline loops: CDR1 SGHRS, CDR2 YFSETQ. The CDR3 has 15 amino acids. In DNA, the CDR3 is TGCGCCAGCAGCGTGACTAGCGGGATCACAGATACGCAGTATTTT. Translating it yields CASSVTSGITDTQYF.

The chain employs TRBV19 and TRBJ1-1; weak D call: TRBD1 (5 bases). V gave up 5 bases and J gave up 5 bases, with 9 bases separating them. The CDR3 contains 12 residues. Germline values: CDR1 LNHDA, CDR2 SQIVND (reference sequence). DNA for the CDR3: TGTGCCAGTAGTCTGGGACCGACTGAAGCTTTCTTT. This encodes CASSLGPTEAFF.

This clone was counted between two and nine times. V usage is TRBV9 and J usage is TRBJ2-3, with D possibly matching TRBD2 (7 bases). V was shortened by 2 bases and J by 0 bases, with 16 bases between the two germline ends. The CDR3 is made up of 17 amino acids. In germline, CDR1 is SGDLS, CDR2 YYNGEE. CDR3 nucleotides: TGTGCCAGCAGCGTTGGGAACGCGGGGGCCAGCACAGATACGCAGTATTTT. Translation: CASSVGNAGASTDTQYF.

The rearrangement links TRBV18 to TRBJ2-2; no clear D gene. This CDR3 region has 14 residues. CDR1 and CDR2 (germline): KGHSH, LQKENI. The V gene lost 3 bases and the J gene lost 1 base, with 6 bases spanning the gap. CDR3 loop: CASSPDQNTGELFF. CDR3 DNA: TGTGCCAGCTCACCGGACCAGAACACCGGGGAGCTGTTTTTT.

The chain carries TRBV5-1 and TRBJ2-6, with D unclear. Trimming stripped 4 bases from V and 7 bases from J, with 3 bases between. The CDR3 contains 11 residues. The germline V gene encodes CDR1 SGHRS and CDR2 YFSETQ. CDR3 residues: CASSSANVLTF. The CDR3, as DNA: TGCGCCAGCAGCAGTGCCAACGTCCTGACTTTC.

This sequence joins TRBV4-1 and TRBJ2-5, with D perhaps matching TRBD2 (5 bases). The germline gives CDR1 MGHRA, CDR2 YSYEKL. Trimming left V 0 bases short and J 0 bases short, with 11 bases between. The CDR3 totals 16 residues. The CDR3 loop reads CASSQEPGSYQETQYF. CDR3 coding DNA: TGCGCCAGCAGCCAAGAGCCGGGATCGTACCAAGAGACCCAGTACTTC.

As concerns this clone: At one of its ends the junction is not consistent with the germline gene, which may arise from a read error. The chain has TRBV13 and TRBJ1-6; tentative D call: TRBD1 (6 bases). Germline lookup yields CDR1 PRHDT and CDR2 FYEKMQ (reference sequence). The CDR3 runs to 14 residues. CDR3 protein: CASSVGQGNSPLHF. The DNA of the CDR3 is TGTGCCAGCAGCGTAGGGCAGGGGAATTCACCCCTCCACTTT.

The sample holds a few counts of this clone. This sequence joins TRBV30 and TRBJ2-1; D remains unclear. Germline CDR1 reads GTSNPN; CDR2 reads SVGIG (reference sequence). CDR3 length: 11 residues. V lost 3 bases and J 4 bases, leaving 4 bases between the germline ends. CDR3 nucleotides: TGTGCCTGGAGGTGGTACAATGAGCAGTTCTTC. Protein: CAWRWYNEQFF.

J is TRBJ2-3 and V is TRBV29-1; perhaps TRBD1 as D (6 bases). The CDR3 runs to 12 residues. Trimming cost V 3 bases and J 6 bases, with 10 bases left between them. In germline, CDR1 is SQVTM, CDR2 ANQGSEA. The CDR3 sequence is CSVDLGADTQYF. CDR3 nucleotides: TGCAGCGTTGATCTGGGGGCGGATACGCAGTATTTT.

This chain joins TRBV4-1 and TRBJ2-3; possible D gene TRBD2, 5 bases. The V end lost 0 bases, the J end lost 5 bases, and 15 bases lay between the germline ends. CDR3 length equals 16 residues. Germline loops: CDR1 MGHRA, CDR2 YSYEKL. The CDR3 bases are TGCGCCAGCAGCCAAGAAGAAAACCTTCGGGGAGATACGCAGTATTTT. Its translation: CASSQEENLRGDTQYF.

This chain links TRBV5-1 with TRBJ2-7; D is possibly TRBD1 (6 bases). Trimming pared 2 bases from V and 5 bases from J, leaving 17 bases between. CDR3 length equals 15 residues. Per the germline V gene, CDR1 is SGHRS and CDR2 is YFSETQ. The CDR3 is CASSFSAQGSDEQYF. CDR3 sequence (DNA): TGCGCCAGCAGCTTTAGCGCCCAGGGGAGCGACGAGCAGTACTTC.

The V call is TRBV5-6, the J call TRBJ1-1, with D perhaps matching TRBD1 (6 bases). Between the trimmed V and J ends, which lost 7 bases and 5 bases, there was a span of 18 bases. This CDR3 comprises 14 residues. Germline-derived CDR1 and CDR2 are SGHDT and YYEEEE. This chain's CDR3 is CASVSQGGRTEAFF. CDR3 nucleotides: TGTGCCAGCGTAAGTCAAGGGGGGAGGACTGAAGCTTTCTTT.

V and J are TRBV29-1 and TRBJ1-1; 7 bases match TRBD1. Trimming took 5 bases from V and 0 from J; bases not matched to a gene: 3. This CDR3 is 13 amino acids long. CDR1 is SQVTM and CDR2 is ANQGSEA in the germline V gene. CDR3 in amino acids: CSVRQGLNTEAFF. The CDR3 DNA sequence: TGCAGCGTTCGACAGGGATTGAACACTGAAGCTTTCTTT.

The chain recombines TRBV5-1 with TRBJ2-7, with TRBD1 identical over 11 bases. Trimming took 0 bases from V and 6 from J; bases not matched to a gene: 8. The CDR3 extends over 16 amino acids. The germline V gene encodes CDR1 SGHRS and CDR2 YFSETQ. Written as DNA, the CDR3 is TGCGCCAGCAGCTTGGCAGTCGGGACAGGGGGAGTCGAGCAGTACTTC. This sequence encodes CASSLAVGTGGVEQYF. Based on the CDR3 plus reference TRBV5-1 and TRBJ2-7, the full variable domain is KAGVTQTPRYLIKTRGQQVTLSCSPISGHRSVSWYQQTPGQGLQFLFEYFSETQRNKGNFPGRFSGRQFSNSRSEMNVSTLELGDSALYLCASSLAVGTGGVEQYFGPGTRLTVT.

This rearrangement joins TRBV30 to TRBJ1-3; D is unresolved. Trimming left V 0 bases short and J 8 bases short, with 8 bases between. CDR1 and CDR2 (germline): GTSNPN, SVGIG (reference sequence). The CDR3 runs 12 residues. The CDR3 DNA reads TGTGCCTGGAGTGTATCGGTCGACACCATATATTTT. This encodes CAWSVSVDTIYF.